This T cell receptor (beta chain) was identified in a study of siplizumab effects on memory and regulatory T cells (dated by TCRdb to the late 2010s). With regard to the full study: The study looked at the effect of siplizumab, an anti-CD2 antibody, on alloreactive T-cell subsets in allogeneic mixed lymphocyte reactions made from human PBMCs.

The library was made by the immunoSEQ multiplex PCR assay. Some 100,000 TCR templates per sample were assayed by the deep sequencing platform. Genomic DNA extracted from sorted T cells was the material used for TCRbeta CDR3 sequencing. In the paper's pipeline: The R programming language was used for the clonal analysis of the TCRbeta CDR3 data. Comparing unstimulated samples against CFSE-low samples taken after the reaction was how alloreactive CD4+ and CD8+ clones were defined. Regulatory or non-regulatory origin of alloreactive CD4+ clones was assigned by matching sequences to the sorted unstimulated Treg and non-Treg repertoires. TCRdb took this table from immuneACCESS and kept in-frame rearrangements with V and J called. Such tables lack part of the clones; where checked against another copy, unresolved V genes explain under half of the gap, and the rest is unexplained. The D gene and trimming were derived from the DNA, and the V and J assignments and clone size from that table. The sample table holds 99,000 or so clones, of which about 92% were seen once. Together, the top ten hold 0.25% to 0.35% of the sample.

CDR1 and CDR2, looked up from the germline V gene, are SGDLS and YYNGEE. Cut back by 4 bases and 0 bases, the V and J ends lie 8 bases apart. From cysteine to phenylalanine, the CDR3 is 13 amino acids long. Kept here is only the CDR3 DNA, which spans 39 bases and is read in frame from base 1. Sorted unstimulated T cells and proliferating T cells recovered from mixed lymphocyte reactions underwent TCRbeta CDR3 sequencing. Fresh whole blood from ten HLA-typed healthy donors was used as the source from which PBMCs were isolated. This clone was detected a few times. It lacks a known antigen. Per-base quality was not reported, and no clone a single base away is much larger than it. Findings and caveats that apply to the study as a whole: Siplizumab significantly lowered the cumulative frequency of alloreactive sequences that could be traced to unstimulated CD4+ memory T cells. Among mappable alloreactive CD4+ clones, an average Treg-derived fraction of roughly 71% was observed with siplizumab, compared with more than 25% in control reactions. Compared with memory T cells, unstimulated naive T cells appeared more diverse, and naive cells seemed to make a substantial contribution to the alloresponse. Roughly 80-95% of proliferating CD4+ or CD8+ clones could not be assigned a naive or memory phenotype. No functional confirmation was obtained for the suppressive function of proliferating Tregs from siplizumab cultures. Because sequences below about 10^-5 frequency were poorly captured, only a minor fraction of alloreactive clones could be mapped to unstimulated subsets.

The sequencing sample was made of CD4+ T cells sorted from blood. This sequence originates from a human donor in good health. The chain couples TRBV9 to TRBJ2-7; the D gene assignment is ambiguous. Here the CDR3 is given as CASSLSDSYEQYF. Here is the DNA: TGTGCCAGCAGCCTTTCCGACTCCTACGAGCAGTACTTC.